This T cell receptor (beta chain) was obtained from a study of T cells in tuberculosis. Sorting used thawed, overnight-rested PBMC stained with anti-CD3, a viability dye and GMM-loaded CD1B tetramer. CD1B tetramers were loaded with Rhodococcus equi-derived C32 glucose monomycolate. V was trimmed by 0 bases and J by 5 bases, leaving 15 bases between them. This CDR3 is 16 amino acids long. CDR1 is SGDLS, CDR2 YYNGEE, per germline. Generated by immunoSEQ multiplex PCR, the TCRdb table keeps only in-frame clones and is missing some. The sample contains approximately 100,000 clones, roughly 93% of which appear only once.

The origin of this receptor is an adult woman with latent tuberculosis. Sequencing used CD1b-GMM tetramer-negative cells sorted from PBMCs. This chain links TRBV9 with TRBJ1-3; D not certain. In nucleotides, the CDR3 is TGTGCCAGCAGCGTAGCTACGAGCCCTACCCGAAACACCATATATTTT. Encoded protein: CASSVATSPTRNTIYF.